The entry that follows covers one TCR beta chain sequence. Its antigen is not known. These data come from a study of circulating and synovial CD4+ cells in juvenile arthritis. Study outcomes and limitations: Diversity here was lower than in bulk blood CD4 cells. CPL and bulk CD4 samples differed at least tenfold in T cell genomes.

The data were produced by immunoSEQ multiplex PCR, yet TCRdb's version contains in-frame clones alone and is incomplete. Of 30,000 to 40,000 clones listed, about 94% were seen once; the top ten hold 0.55% to 0.75%. This receptor was identified in a human donor with juvenile idiopathic arthritis. Specimen: CD4+ T cells from blood.

In DNA, the CDR3 is TGCAGCGTTGAAGTGGACAGGGGTACTGAAGCTTTCTTT. Amino acid sequence: CSVEVDRGTEAFF. V is TRBV29-1 and J is TRBJ1-1; 9 bases map to TRBD1. There are 13 residues in the CDR3. Germline V CDR1 and CDR2: SQVTM, ANQGSEA. The trim removed 1 base at V and 5 bases at J, leaving 2 bases unmatched.